This T cell receptor beta chain was found in a study of T cell repertoires in cytomegalovirus infection. Whole-study context: Public TCR beta signatures provided an indication of both CMV infection and a matching HLA type. The study's findings and limits: Clonotype analysis showed dominance of the ex vivo response by HLA-C-restricted CMV-specific TCR beta clonotypes.

This clonotype came up once. The antigen is unknown. The V end lost 5 bases, the J end lost 5 bases, and 13 bases lay between the germline ends. CDR1 is MNHEY and CDR2 is SMNVEV in the germline V gene (reference sequence). This CDR3 is built from 15 residues. TCRdb analysed the reads with MiXCR anew, one entry per CDR3 protein. Of hundreds of thousands of distinct CDR3 sequences listed, under 55% were seen once; the top ten hold just under 45%. This chain joins TRBV27 and TRBJ1-6, with D uncertain. The sample was cultured PBMCs, taken from culture after CMV antigen stimulation. This clonotype was obtained from a human donor in good health (CMV status not recorded). Some clones in this sample may be carry-over from other donors' samples. The CDR3 nucleotides are TGTGCCAGCAGTGCCCGGTGGGGTAATAATTCACCCCTCCACTTT. Its translation is CASSARWGNNSPLHF.